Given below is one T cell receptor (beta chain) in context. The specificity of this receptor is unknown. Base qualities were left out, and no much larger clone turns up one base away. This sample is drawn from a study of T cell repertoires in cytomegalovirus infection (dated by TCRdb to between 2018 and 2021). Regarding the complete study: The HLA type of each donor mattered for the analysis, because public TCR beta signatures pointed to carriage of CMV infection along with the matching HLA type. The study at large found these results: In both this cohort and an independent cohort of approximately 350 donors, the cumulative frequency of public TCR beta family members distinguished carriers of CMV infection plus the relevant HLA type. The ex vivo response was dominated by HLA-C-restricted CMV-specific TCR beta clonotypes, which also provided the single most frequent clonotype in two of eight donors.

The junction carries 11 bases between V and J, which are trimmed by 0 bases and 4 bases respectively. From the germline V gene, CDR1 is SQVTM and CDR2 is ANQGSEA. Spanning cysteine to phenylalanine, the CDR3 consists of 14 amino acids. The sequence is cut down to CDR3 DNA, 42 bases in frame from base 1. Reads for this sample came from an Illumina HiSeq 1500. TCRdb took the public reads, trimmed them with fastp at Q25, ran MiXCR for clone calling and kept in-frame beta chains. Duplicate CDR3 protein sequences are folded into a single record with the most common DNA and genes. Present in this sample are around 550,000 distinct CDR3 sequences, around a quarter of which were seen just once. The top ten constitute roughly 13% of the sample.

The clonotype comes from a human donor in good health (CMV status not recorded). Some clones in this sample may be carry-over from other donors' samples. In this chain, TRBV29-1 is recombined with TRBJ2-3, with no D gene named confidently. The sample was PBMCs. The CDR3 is CSVEERDNPDTQYF. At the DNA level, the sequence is TGCAGCGTTGAAGAGCGAGATAACCCAGATACGCAGTATTTT.